Below, 9 T cell receptor beta chains from the same sample are listed, as sequenced in a study of neurological immune-mediated disorders. Regarding time point: longitudinal time-point 1 (baseline). TCRdb re-derived calls from the 5' RACE reads in MiXCR, one entry per CDR3 protein. The sample has some 68,000 distinct CDR3 sequences, roughly 15% seen once. Sequencing was carried out using PBMCs. Receptor source: a female donor with HTLV-1-associated myelopathy (HAM/TSP).

This clonotype has at least ten counts. The J gene is TRBJ2-7, the V gene TRBV20-1; D uncertain. CDR1 and CDR2 (germline): DFQATT, SNEGSKA (reference sequence). The V and J ends lost 5 bases and 1 base respectively, with 9 bases between them. CDR3 length: 12 amino acids. The CDR3 DNA reads as TGCAGTGCTCCCTTCCAGTCCTACGAGCAGTACTTC. Amino acid sequence: CSAPFQSYEQYF.

This clonotype was picked up many times. The chain employs TRBV29-1 and TRBJ2-3; D gene ambiguous. CDR3 length: 13 amino acids. The V gene's germline CDR1 is SQVTM and CDR2 ANQGSEA. V lost 2 bases and J lost 0, with 6 bases in between. CDR3 residues: CSVETGSTDTQYF. The DNA of the CDR3 is TGCAGCGTTGAAACGGGTAGCACAGATACGCAGTATTTT.

This clonotype was counted many times. The chain links TRBV5-1 to TRBJ2-3; unclear D gene. Germline loops: CDR1 SGHRS, CDR2 YFSETQ. The CDR3 extends over 13 amino acids. V dropped 2 bases and J dropped 4 bases, with 8 bases sitting between them. CDR3 in amino acids: CASSFWSSDTQYF. The CDR3 DNA reads TGCGCCAGCAGCTTTTGGAGTTCAGATACGCAGTATTTT.

This clonotype was found a few times. V usage is TRBV7-2 and J usage is TRBJ2-2, with D possibly being TRBD1 (6 bases). The CDR3 consists of 15 residues. V dropped 5 bases and J dropped 5 bases, with 15 bases sitting between them. The germline CDR1 and CDR2 sequences are SGHTA and FQGNSA. The CDR3 region has the DNA TGTGCCAGCAGCCTTATAACAGGGAGAACCGGGGAGCTGTTTTTT. Amino acid sequence: CASSLITGRTGELFF.

This clonotype was seen at least ten times. CDR3 sequence reads: CASSFSTGPPGYF. DNA of the CDR3: TGTGCCAGCAGTTTTTCGACAGGGCCGCCTGGGTATTTT. The gene calls are TRBV7-2 and TRBJ2-3, with 7 bases fitting TRBD1. Germline CDR1 is SGHTA and CDR2 is FQGNSA. The CDR3 has 13 amino acids. V was pared by 6 bases and J by 14 bases, with 14 bases of the junction left unmatched.

In its sample, this clonotype was seen many times. The chain combines TRBV6-2 or TRBV6-3 with TRBJ2-7, with a tentative D call TRBD2 (6 bases). The CDR3 loop spans 15 amino acids. V was shortened by 7 bases and J by 1 base, with 17 bases between the two germline ends. Per the germline V gene, CDR1 is MNHEY and CDR2 is SVGEGT. The CDR3 region is CASKPNGAGSYEQYF. CDR3 DNA sequence: TGTGCCAGCAAGCCAAACGGGGCGGGGTCCTACGAGCAGTACTTC.

This clonotype was detected many times. The chain recombines TRBV10-3 with TRBJ2-7; weak D call: TRBD1 (5 bases). Germline V lookup: CDR1 ENHRY, CDR2 SYGVKD. The CDR3 is 13 amino acids. Deletions cut 3 bases from V and 1 base from J, with 7 bases between. CDR3 nucleotide sequence: TGTGCCATCAGTGAAACAGGATCCTACGAGCAGTACTTC. This codes for CAISETGSYEQYF.

At least ten counts were recorded for this clonotype. The chain employs TRBV5-1 and TRBJ2-1; no clear D gene. The CDR3 loop spans 11 amino acids. Deletions cut 2 bases from V and 10 bases from J, with 7 bases between. Germline-derived CDR1 and CDR2 are SGHRS and YFSETQ. The CDR3 is CASSLSREQFF. The CDR3 DNA reads as TGCGCCAGCAGCTTATCAAGAGAGCAGTTCTTC.

This clonotype appeared many times. V usage is TRBV5-6 and J usage is TRBJ2-7; D may be TRBD1 (6 bases). The germline V gene has CDR1 SGHDT and CDR2 YYEEEE. Trimming left V 4 bases short and J 3 bases short, with 11 bases between. CDR3 length: 13 amino acids. CDR3 in amino acids: CASSRGQFYEQYF. DNA for the CDR3: TGTGCCAGCAGCCGCGGACAGTTCTACGAGCAGTACTTC.